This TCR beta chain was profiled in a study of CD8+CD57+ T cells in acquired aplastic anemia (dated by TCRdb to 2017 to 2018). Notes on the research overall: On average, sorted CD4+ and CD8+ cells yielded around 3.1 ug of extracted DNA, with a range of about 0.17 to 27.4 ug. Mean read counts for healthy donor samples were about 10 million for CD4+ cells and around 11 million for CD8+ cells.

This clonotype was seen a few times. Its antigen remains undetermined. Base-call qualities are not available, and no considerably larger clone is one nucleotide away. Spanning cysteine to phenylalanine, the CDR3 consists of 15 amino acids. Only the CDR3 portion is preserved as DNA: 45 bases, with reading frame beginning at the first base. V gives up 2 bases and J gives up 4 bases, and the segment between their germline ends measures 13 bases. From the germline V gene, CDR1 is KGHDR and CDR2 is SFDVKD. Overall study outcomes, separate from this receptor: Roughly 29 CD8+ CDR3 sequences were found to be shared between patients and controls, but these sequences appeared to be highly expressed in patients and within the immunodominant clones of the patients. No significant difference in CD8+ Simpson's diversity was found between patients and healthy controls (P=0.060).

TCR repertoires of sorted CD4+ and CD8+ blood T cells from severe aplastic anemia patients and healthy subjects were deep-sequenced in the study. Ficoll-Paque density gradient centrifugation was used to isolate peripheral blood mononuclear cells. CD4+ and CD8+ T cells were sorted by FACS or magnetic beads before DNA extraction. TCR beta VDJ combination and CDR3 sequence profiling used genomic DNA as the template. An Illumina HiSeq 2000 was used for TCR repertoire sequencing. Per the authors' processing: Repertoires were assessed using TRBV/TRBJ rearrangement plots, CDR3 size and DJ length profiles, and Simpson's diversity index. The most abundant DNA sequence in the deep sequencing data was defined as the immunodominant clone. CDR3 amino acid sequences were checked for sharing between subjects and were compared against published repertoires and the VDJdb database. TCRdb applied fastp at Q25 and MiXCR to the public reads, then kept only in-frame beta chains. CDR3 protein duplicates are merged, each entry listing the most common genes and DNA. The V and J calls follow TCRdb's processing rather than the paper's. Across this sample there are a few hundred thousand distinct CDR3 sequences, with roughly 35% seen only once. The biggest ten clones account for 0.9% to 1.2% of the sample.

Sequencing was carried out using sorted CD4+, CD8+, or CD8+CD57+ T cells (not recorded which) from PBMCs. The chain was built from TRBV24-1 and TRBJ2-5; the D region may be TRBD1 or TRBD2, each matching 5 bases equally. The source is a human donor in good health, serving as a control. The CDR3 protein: CATSDWGTQAETQYF. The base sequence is TGTGCCACCAGTGATTGGGGGACCCAGGCAGAGACCCAGTACTTC.